Listed here are 19 T cell receptor beta chains from one sample, sequenced in a study of Graves' ophthalmopathy and Graves' hyperthyroidism (dated by TCRdb to 2017 to 2018). The data were produced on an Illumina HiSeq 2000. For repertoire sequencing, the TCR beta CDR3 regions were amplified from RNA transcripts. The first round of RT-PCR was done with HTBI primers and the Qiagen OneStep RT-PCR kit, and was followed by a second round of multiplex PCR, then size selection and purification. TCRdb's own reprocessing of the public reads used fastp at Q25 and MiXCR and kept productive beta chains. Rows are unified per CDR3 protein, each entry keeping the most common DNA and genes. The sample table lists 660,000 or so distinct CDR3 sequences, roughly 41% of them with a count of one. In total, the top ten clones hold over 2.5% of the sample. The sample consisted of peripheral blood. These receptors all stem from an adult man with Graves' ophthalmopathy.

The V gene is TRBV5-1, the J gene TRBJ1-2, with D perhaps TRBD1 (5 bases). The CDR3 contains 14 residues. V was pared by 3 bases and J by 5 bases, with 14 bases between. CDR1 is SGHRS and CDR2 is YFSETQ in the germline V gene. CDR3 sequence: CASSWVGQVYGYTF. The DNA for the CDR3 is TGCGCCAGCAGCTGGGTGGGGCAAGTTTATGGCTACACCTTC.

The chain is built from TRBV5-5 and TRBJ1-3; D is unclear. CDR3 size: 15 residues. The germline V gene has CDR1 SGHKS and CDR2 YYEKEE (reference sequence). The ends were cut back, 5 bases at V and 0 bases at J, with 12 bases in the middle. CDR3 sequence: CASRRGDTSGNTIYF. The CDR3 bases are TGTGCCAGCAGACGGGGTGATACCTCTGGAAACACCATATATTTT.

This clonotype was counted ten times or more. This chain connects TRBV10-3 to TRBJ2-7, with D tentatively TRBD2 (6 bases). The CDR3 loop spans 12 amino acids. Looked up from germline, CDR1 is ENHRY and CDR2 is SYGVKD. V was trimmed by 10 bases and J by 7 bases, leaving 17 bases between them. For the CDR3, the DNA is TGTGCCAGCGCCCGGGGGTTCCAGGAGCAGTACTTC. This gives the protein CASARGFQEQYF.

Here the CDR3 DNA reads TGCGCCAGCAGCCAAGCACTTAACTACGAGCAGTACTTC. As protein: CASSQALNYEQYF. V usage is TRBV4-1 and J usage is TRBJ2-7; D remains unclear. Trimming cost V 1 base and J 3 bases, with 7 bases left between them. CDR3 length: 13 residues. From germline, CDR1 is MGHRA and CDR2 YSYEKL.

V and J are TRBV12-3 or TRBV12-4 and TRBJ2-2, with a weak D call TRBD1 (6 bases). Trimming took 7 bases from V and 0 from J, leaving 15 bases between them. The CDR3 contains 16 residues. Written as DNA, the CDR3 is TGTGCCAGCACCTCGGGACACTCCGCGAACACCGGGGAGCTGTTTTTT. Its translation: CASTSGHSANTGELFF.

The chain is built from TRBV5-5 and TRBJ2-7, with D tentatively TRBD2 (5 bases). This CDR3 comprises 16 residues. Trimming cost V 0 bases and J 4 bases, with 17 bases left between them. Germline V lookup: CDR1 SGHKS, CDR2 YYEKEE (reference sequence). The CDR3 nucleotides read TGTGCCAGCAGCTTGGCCCTGGTGAGAGGGTCTTACGAGCAGTACTTC. Translation gives CASSLALVRGSYEQYF.

On this clonotype: Here the CDR3 omits its conserved ending phenylalanine or tryptophan, so a read error is the likely source. The DNA is omitted, as the CDR3 cannot be located on it reliably, and the CDR3 follows TCRdb's listing. The V and J genes are TRBV10-1 and TRBJ2-2; TRBD1, the D gene given by the table, was not confirmed from the DNA. The CDR3 length is 13 residues, termini included. Germline assignment: CDR1 WNHNN and CDR2 SYGVQD (reference sequence). CDR3 in amino acids: CASRQGRHRGAVV.

Many counts were recorded for this clonotype. The V and J genes are TRBV6-5 and TRBJ2-6; 7 bases agree with TRBD1. Germline V lookup: CDR1 MNHEY, CDR2 SVGAGI. V trimming: 5 bases; J trimming: 1 base; junction bases outside the gene matches: 11. The CDR3 contains 18 residues. This CDR3 reads CASSGKGAKLSGANVLTF. As DNA, the CDR3 is TGTGCCAGCAGTGGAAAGGGGGCTAAGCTTTCTGGGGCCAACGTCCTGACTTTC.

This clonotype was recorded at least ten times. The genes are TRBV2 and TRBJ2-7; 7 positions match TRBD1. Germline lookup yields CDR1 SNHLY and CDR2 FYNNEI. The CDR3 contains 14 residues. Germline trimming cut 7 bases from V and 3 bases from J; bases unmatched to any gene: 9. CDR3 sequence: CASNPQGVYYEQYF. The DNA for the CDR3 is TGTGCCAGCAACCCCCAGGGGGTTTACTACGAGCAGTACTTC.

This clonotype was picked up many times. The V and J genes are TRBV12-3 or TRBV12-4 and TRBJ2-7, with TRBD1 matching 7 bases. J gave up 4 bases and V 4 bases, and 7 bases lay outside the gene matches. The CDR3 covers 14 residues. Here the CDR3 reads CASSSQGPGYEQYF. The DNA of the CDR3 is TGTGCCAGCAGTTCACAGGGGCCTGGTTACGAGCAGTACTTC.

This chain links TRBV9 with TRBJ1-2; D possibly corresponds to TRBD1 (5 bases). V lost 4 bases, J lost 0 bases, and 13 bases lay in between. The CDR3 covers 15 residues. CDR1 is SGDLS and CDR2 is YYNGEE in the germline V gene. CDR3: CASSPSGAANYGYTF. CDR3 coding DNA: TGTGCCAGCAGCCCCAGTGGGGCGGCTAACTATGGCTACACCTTC.

This clonotype has at least ten counts. The genes are TRBV7-2 and TRBJ2-2; D possibly uses TRBD1 or TRBD2 (6 bases each). V lost 3 bases, J lost 4 bases, and 15 bases lay in between. Germline values: CDR1 SGHTA, CDR2 FQGNSA. This CDR3 is built from 16 residues. The DNA for the CDR3 is TGTGCCAGCAGCTTCCTTTCGGGGGCGGGCACCGGGGAGCTGTTTTTT. The encoded protein is CASSFLSGAGTGELFF.

This clonotype has ten or more counts. J is TRBJ1-4 and V is TRBV10-3; no definite D call. CDR3 length: 14 residues. Trimming took 5 bases from V and 2 from J, leaving 9 bases between them. Looked up from germline, CDR1 is ENHRY and CDR2 is SYGVKD. The CDR3 DNA reads TGTGCCATCAGTAGGTCCCCTACTAATGAAAAACTGTTTTTT. Translating gives CAISRSPTNEKLFF.

This clonotype appeared a few times. The chain carries TRBV19 and TRBJ2-2; 8 bases are a match to TRBD1. The trim removed 3 bases at V and 3 bases at J, leaving 9 bases unmatched. This CDR3 comprises 17 residues. Germline V gives CDR1 LNHDA, CDR2 SQIVND (reference sequence). For the CDR3, the DNA is TGTGCCAGTAGTATGGTGTCAGGGGGCGCTGACACCGGGGAGCTGTTTTTT. Its translation is CASSMVSGGADTGELFF.

This clonotype was counted many times. The chain couples TRBV10-3 to TRBJ1-1; the match to TRBD1 covers 10 bases. The V gene's germline CDR1 is ENHRY and CDR2 SYGVKD. V lost 8 bases to trimming and J lost 4 bases; unmatched junction nucleotides: 4. The CDR3 is made up of 13 amino acids. The CDR3 DNA reads TGTGCCATCGGGACAGGGGTTTCCACTGAAGCTTTCTTT. It encodes CAIGTGVSTEAFF.

A note on this clonotype: A read error is possible here, since a much larger clone lies one base away. The chain carries TRBV19 and TRBJ1-1; no definite D call. Germline values: CDR1 LNHDA, CDR2 SQIVND (reference sequence). The CDR3 extends over 15 amino acids. In DNA form, the CDR3 reads TGTGCCAGTTGTATAGGTCGCTTAGAGAACACTGAAGCTTTCTTT. Translating gives CASCIGRLENTEAFF. The complete variable domain, with remaining parts taken from reference TRBV19 and TRBJ1-1, reads DGGITQSPKYLFRKEGQNVTLSCEQNLNHDAMYWYRQDPGQGLRLIYYSQIVNDFQKGDIAEGYSVSREKKESFPLTVTSAQKNPTAFYLCASCIGRLENTEAFFGQGTRLTVV.

Notes on this clonotype: This may come from a read error, since a much larger clone is one base off. The chain carries TRBV29-1 and TRBJ1-2; tentative D call: TRBD1 (6 bases). Germline CDR1 and CDR2: SQVTM and ANQGSEA. CDR3 length: 13 amino acids. With 6 bases removed from V and 7 bases from J, the gap between germline ends came to 18 bases. The CDR3 reads CSVPGTRLSGYTF. The DNA for the CDR3 is TGCAGCGTCCCCGGGACAAGGCTCTCTGGCTACACCTTC.

This clonotype was seen ten or more times. This chain uses TRBV7-2 with TRBJ1-2; D call uncertain. V shed 1 base and J shed 8 bases, with 14 bases lying between them. This CDR3 has 14 amino acids. Germline lookup yields CDR1 SGHTA and CDR2 FQGNSA. In DNA, the CDR3 is TGTGCCAGCAGCTTAGATTCGTCCCAGCGGGGCTACACCTTC. Its translation is CASSLDSSQRGYTF.

Details on this clonotype: This may stem from a read error, because a much larger clone lies one nucleotide away. The chain joins TRBV10-3 to TRBJ2-6; D call uncertain. CDR1 is ENHRY and CDR2 is SYGVKD in the germline V gene. With 10 bases removed from V and 4 bases from J, the gap between germline ends came to 17 bases. The CDR3 is 15 residues long. The CDR3 nucleotides read TGTGCCAGTATGAGACGTGACGCCGGGGCCAACGTCCTGACTTTC. Protein sequence: CASMRRDAGANVLTF.